This T cell receptor beta chain emerged from a study of blood T cells in healthy people across ages. Next came a second PCR, run for roughly 7 to 12 cycles, which used a sample-barcoded 5' primer along with a J-beta primer mix. TCRdb re-called the 5' RACE reads with MiXCR, one entry per CDR3 protein. The sample lists about 1.8 million distinct CDR3 sequences, around half seen once, with around 2.1% in the top ten. The sequenced sample was blood. This receptor was identified in a woman in her 40s in good health.

The CDR3, as DNA: TGTGCCAGCAGAGCGGACAGGGATGGTTCACCCCTCCACTTT. Its protein product is CASRADRDGSPLHF. The genes are TRBV6-1 and TRBJ1-6; the match to TRBD1 covers 8 bases. Germline V CDR1 and CDR2: MNHNS, SASEGT. The CDR3 is made up of 14 amino acids. The V segment lost 6 bases and the J segment 9 bases; nucleotides outside the gene matches: 7.